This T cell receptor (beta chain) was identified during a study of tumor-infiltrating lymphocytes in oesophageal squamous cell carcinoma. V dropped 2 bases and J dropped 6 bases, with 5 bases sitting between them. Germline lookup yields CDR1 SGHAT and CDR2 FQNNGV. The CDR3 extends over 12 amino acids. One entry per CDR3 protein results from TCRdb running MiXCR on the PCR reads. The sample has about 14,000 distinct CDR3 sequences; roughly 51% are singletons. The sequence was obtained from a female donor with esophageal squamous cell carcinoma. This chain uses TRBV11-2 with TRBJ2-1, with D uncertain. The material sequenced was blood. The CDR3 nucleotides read TGTGCCAGCAGCTTATCCCCCAATGAGCAGTTCTTC. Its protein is CASSLSPNEQFF.